The 31 T cell receptor beta chains in this list originate from one sample, sequenced in a study of vaccination and CD4 T cells after COVID-19. The assay that was used to sequence DNA from cultured CD4+ T cells was the Oncomine TCR Beta short-read assay. Each CDR3 protein is one row after TCRdb ran MiXCR on the PCR reads. The repertoire includes about 10,000 distinct CDR3 sequences, less than 50% of them detected once, and less than 30% sits in the top ten. Treatment noted: approximately 9-day PBMC culture with coronavirus spike peptide pools or control peptides (ViraFEST assay). Collection of the unexposed donor's CD4+ T cells took place before the COVID-19 pandemic (2011-2018). Their specific antigens are unknown. Specimen: CD4+ T cells from blood, cultured in vitro. All receptors derive from a human donor in good health.

The V gene is TRBV19, the J gene TRBJ2-3, with 7 bases lining up with TRBD2. J gave up 5 bases and V 3 bases, and 5 bases lay outside the gene matches. Germline V gene lookup returns CDR1 LNHDA and CDR2 SQIVND (reference sequence). The length of the CDR3 is 14 residues. The chain's CDR3 is CASSIGGFKDTQYF. CDR3 DNA sequence: TGTGCCAGTAGTATCGGGGGGTTTAAAGATACGCAGTATTTT.

The rearrangement joins TRBV12-3 or TRBV12-4 to TRBJ2-1; 11 nucleotides line up with TRBD2. Trimming took 3 bases from V and 8 from J; bases not matched to a gene: 3. This CDR3 has 14 amino acids. This CDR3 reads CASSFSGGAYEQFF. CDR3 in DNA: TGTGCCAGCAGTTTTAGCGGGGGGGCCTATGAGCAGTTCTTC.

The J gene is TRBJ2-3, the V gene TRBV27; 8 bases match TRBD2. The CDR3 contains 16 residues. Germline CDR1 and CDR2: MNHEY and SMNVEV (reference sequence). With 6 bases clipped from V and 1 base from J, the junction kept 9 bases outside the gene matches. The CDR3, as DNA: TGTGCCAGCAGGTCCTGGCGGGGGGATGGCACAGATACGCAGTATTTT. Translating gives CASRSWRGDGTDTQYF.

The chain is built from TRBV7-2 and TRBJ2-1; D possibly corresponds to TRBD2 (7 bases). The CDR3 has 14 amino acids. From germline, CDR1 is SGHTA and CDR2 FQGNSA. The CDR3 sequence is CATEGGGAVNEQFF. The CDR3 DNA sequence: TGTGCTACGGAAGGAGGGGGGGCAGTCAATGAGCAGTTCTTC. The complete variable domain, with remaining parts taken from reference TRBV7-2 and TRBJ2-1, reads GAGVSQSPSNKVTEKGKDVELRCDPISGHTALYWYRQSLGQGLEFLIYFQGNSAPDKSGLPSDRFSAERTGGSVSTLTIQRTQQEDSAVYLCATEGGGAVNEQFFGPGTRLTVL.

This clonotype has more than one count but fewer than ten. The chain couples TRBV19 to TRBJ1-1; 7 nucleotides match TRBD1. The CDR3 runs 16 residues. The junction had 14 bases not matched to a gene; V was cut back by 6 bases and J by 4 bases. Germline lookup yields CDR1 LNHDA and CDR2 SQIVND (reference sequence). The CDR3 is CASRLWDSPTRTEAFF. CDR3 sequence (DNA): TGTGCCAGTAGACTATGGGACAGCCCAACGCGCACTGAAGCTTTCTTT.

The chain joins TRBV6-1 to TRBJ2-5; D remains unclear. Germline V CDR1 and CDR2: MNHNS, SASEGT. Trimming shortened V by 6 bases and J by 5 bases, and 10 bases separated the two germline ends. The length of the CDR3 is 12 residues. Here the CDR3 DNA reads TGTGCCAGCAGACGCGGAACGGAGACCCAGTACTTC. This encodes CASRRGTETQYF.

This chain links TRBV14 with TRBJ1-1; D is uncertain. The CDR3 is made up of 12 amino acids. In germline, CDR1 is SGHDN, CDR2 FVKESK. V lost 8 bases and J 5 bases, leaving 12 bases between the germline ends. CDR3 in DNA: TGTGCCAGCTCACGCCTAGGGACTGAAGCTTTCTTT. Amino acids: CASSRLGTEAFF.

This chain links TRBV2 with TRBJ1-2; 7 bases agree with TRBD1. J gave up 1 base and V 6 bases, and 5 bases lay outside the gene matches. The CDR3 is 14 amino acids. Germline V gene lookup returns CDR1 SNHLY and CDR2 FYNNEI. DNA of the CDR3: TGTGCCAGCAGGGGGGACAGCTTTAACTATGGCTACACCTTC. It codes for CASRGDSFNYGYTF.

The chain joins TRBV20-1 to TRBJ1-1; the match to TRBD1 covers 7 bases. Germline lookup yields CDR1 DFQATT and CDR2 SNEGSKA (reference sequence). The CDR3 totals 11 residues. Trimming at V came to 6 bases and at J to 5 bases, leaving 3 bases not matched to a gene. The CDR3 loop reads CSAGGATEAFF. CDR3 bases: TGCAGTGCAGGGGGCGCGACTGAAGCTTTCTTT.

In this sample, this clonotype turned up a few times. This chain uses TRBV10-3 with TRBJ2-7; D is unresolved. Per germline, CDR1 ENHRY and CDR2 SYGVKD. V was pared by 8 bases and J by 7 bases, with 18 bases between. This CDR3 contains 13 residues. The CDR3 DNA sequence: TGTGCCATCTCACCTTCGGAGTCGAGGGAGCAGTACTTC. It codes for CAISPSESREQYF.

The rearrangement links TRBV20-1 to TRBJ2-5, with no clear D. The CDR3 runs 11 residues. The germline V and J ends were trimmed by 4 bases and 4 bases, with 7 bases remaining between them. Germline values: CDR1 DFQATT, CDR2 SNEGSKA (reference sequence). CDR3 in DNA: TGCAGTGCTATCCCTTCAGAGACCCAGTACTTC. Translated: CSAIPSETQYF.

The J gene is TRBJ1-3, the V gene TRBV6-1; D is possibly TRBD1 (6 bases). Germline V gene sequence: CDR1 MNHNS, CDR2 SASEGT. V was cut by 6 bases and J by 1 base, with 13 bases left in between. This CDR3 is built from 15 residues. The CDR3 protein is CASRLGTGSGNTIYF. The CDR3 coding sequence is TGTGCCAGCAGATTGGGAACAGGGTCTGGAAACACCATATATTTT.

This chain connects TRBV6-4 to TRBJ1-5, with D maybe TRBD1 (5 bases). From germline, CDR1 is MRHNA and CDR2 SNTAGT. Trimming took off 5 bases at V and 5 bases at J, with 10 bases between the two ends. The CDR3 runs to 13 residues. The CDR3 is CASSRGEDQPQHF. CDR3 bases: TGTGCCAGCAGTCGGGGCGAGGATCAGCCCCAGCATTTT.

This sequence joins TRBV19 and TRBJ2-5; D gene uncertain. This CDR3 has 14 residues. V dropped 5 bases and J dropped 5 bases, with 15 bases sitting between them. The germline V gene encodes CDR1 LNHDA and CDR2 SQIVND (reference sequence). DNA for the CDR3: TGTGCCAGTAGTGCTGGACCTGGTCTGGAGACCCAGTACTTC. This codes for CASSAGPGLETQYF.

The V and J genes are TRBV15 and TRBJ1-3; TRBD1 aligns across 8 bases. Trimming cost V 8 bases and J 4 bases; bases outside gene matches: 7. Germline CDR1 and CDR2: LNHNV and YYDKDF (reference sequence). This CDR3 is 14 amino acids long. The CDR3 region is CATRQGAPGNTIYF. DNA of the CDR3: TGTGCCACCCGGCAGGGGGCGCCCGGAAACACCATATATTTT.

The rearrangement joins TRBV7-2 to TRBJ2-1; 10 nucleotides align to TRBD2. The germline gives CDR1 SGHTA, CDR2 FQGNSA. The J segment lost 7 bases and the V segment lost 6 bases, leaving 6 bases of the junction unmatched. The length of the CDR3 is 14 residues. CDR3 sequence: CASSRGLATNEQFF. The CDR3 DNA reads TGTGCCAGCAGTCGGGGACTAGCGACGAATGAGCAGTTCTTC.

This clonotype showed up just a few times. The chain is built from TRBV24-1 and TRBJ2-5; no firm D call. Trimming left V 4 bases short and J 0 bases short, with 11 bases between. CDR1 KGHDR and CDR2 SFDVKD come from the germline V gene. The CDR3 consists of 15 residues. The DNA of the CDR3 is TGTGCCACCAGTGACCCAGATAGGTACCAAGAGACCCAGTACTTC. This translates into CATSDPDRYQETQYF.

The chain's CDR3 is CASSAGVGNQPQHF. The CDR3 DNA is TGTGCCAGCAGCGCAGGGGTGGGCAATCAGCCCCAGCATTTT. The chain is built from TRBV9 and TRBJ1-5; D might be TRBD1 (6 bases). Germline CDR1 is SGDLS and CDR2 is YYNGEE. Trimming removed 3 bases at V and 2 bases at J, with 9 bases between. This CDR3 is 14 amino acids long.

This chain joins TRBV7-2 and TRBJ1-1; 8 positions agree with TRBD1. V dropped 9 bases and J dropped 0; count of bases not matched to a gene: 12. Looked up from germline, CDR1 is SGHTA and CDR2 is FQGNSA. This CDR3 spans 16 amino acids. CDR3 in DNA: TGTGCCAGTGATACCGGGACAGGCTACATGAACACTGAAGCTTTCTTT. Encoded protein: CASDTGTGYMNTEAFF.

This sequence joins TRBV7-2 and TRBJ2-7; tentatively, D is TRBD2 (5 bases). CDR3 length equals 15 residues. Trimming pared 2 bases from V and 3 bases from J, leaving 14 bases between. CDR1 is SGHTA, CDR2 FQGNSA, per germline. This CDR3 is CASSLFFYEGYEQYF. The CDR3 DNA sequence: TGTGCCAGCAGCTTATTTTTTTACGAGGGCTACGAGCAGTACTTC.

The V and J genes are TRBV2 and TRBJ2-2, with 14 nucleotides matching TRBD2. The CDR3 length is 16 residues. Trimming removed 5 bases from V and 5 bases from J; junction bases left unmatched: 4. The germline CDR1 and CDR2 sequences are SNHLY and FYNNEI. CDR3 coding DNA: TGTGCCAGCAGTCCAAGGACTAGCGGGGGGACCGGGGAGCTGTTTTTT. Translated, it gives CASSPRTSGGTGELFF.

This rearrangement joins TRBV5-4 to TRBJ1-2; no firm D call. Germline V gene sequence: CDR1 SGHNT, CDR2 YYREEE (reference sequence). Trimming cost V 4 bases and J 6 bases, with 22 bases left between them. The CDR3 runs 16 residues. The CDR3 DNA reads as TGTGCCAGCAGCGCCGTAGTACAGAGAGGGTTGGATGGCTACACCTTC. Translating gives CASSAVVQRGLDGYTF.

The V call is TRBV7-9, the J call TRBJ2-7; D is ambiguous. Looked up from germline, CDR1 is SEHNR and CDR2 is FQNEAQ (reference sequence). The V gene lost 5 bases and the J gene lost 0 bases, with 17 bases spanning the gap. The CDR3 sequence is 16 residues long. Written as DNA, the CDR3 is TGTGCCAGCAGCCCTAAAATTCGGGTTAGCTCCTACGAGCAGTACTTC. Its protein product is CASSPKIRVSSYEQYF. Combining the CDR3 with reference TRBV7-9 and TRBJ2-7 gives the whole variable domain DTGVSQNPRHKITKRGQNVTFRCDPISEHNRLYWYRQTLGQGPEFLTYFQNEAQLEKSRLLSDRFSAERPKGSFSTLEIQRTEQGDSAMYLCASSPKIRVSSYEQYFGPGTRLTVT.

V gene TRBV19 combines with J gene TRBJ2-3, with a tentative D call TRBD1 (6 bases). Germline values: CDR1 LNHDA, CDR2 SQIVND (reference sequence). V was cut by 9 bases and J by 1 base, with 11 bases left in between. This CDR3 region has 13 residues. This CDR3 reads CASTGFGTDTQYF. The CDR3 DNA reads as TGTGCCAGCACAGGGTTTGGCACAGATACGCAGTATTTT. Full variable domain (missing parts from reference TRBV19 and TRBJ2-3): DGGITQSPKYLFRKEGQNVTLSCEQNLNHDAMYWYRQDPGQGLRLIYYSQIVNDFQKGDIAEGYSVSREKKESFPLTVTSAQKNPTAFYLCASTGFGTDTQYFGPGTRLTVL.

The DNA for the CDR3 is TGTGCCAGCAGTTCCTGGACTAGCGGGAGGCTCCCAGATACGCAGTATTTT. Its protein is CASSSWTSGRLPDTQYF. The chain recombines TRBV6-5 with TRBJ2-3; 14 nucleotides line up with TRBD2. The V and J ends lost 4 bases and 4 bases, in that order; junction bases with no gene match: 7. This CDR3 is 17 amino acids long. CDR1 is MNHEY, CDR2 SVGAGI, per germline.

This clonotype came up once. The chain has TRBV5-1 and TRBJ1-6; the D is unclear. V dropped 4 bases and J dropped 2 bases, with 13 bases sitting between them. The CDR3 runs to 16 residues. Germline CDR1 SGHRS, CDR2 YFSETQ. The CDR3 DNA is TGCGCCAGCAGCGCCGGTAGTCCTCCCTATAATTCACCCCTCCACTTT. This translates into CASSAGSPPYNSPLHF.

The V gene is TRBV25-1, the J gene TRBJ1-1; D remains ambiguous. Germline V lookup: CDR1 MGHDK, CDR2 SYGVNS. The CDR3 is 12 residues long. Between the trimmed V and J ends, which lost 2 bases and 5 bases, there was a span of 6 bases. The CDR3 region has the DNA TGTGCCAGCAGTGAAGAAGGGACTGAAGCTTTCTTT. This translates into CASSEEGTEAFF. Full variable domain (rest looked up from reference TRBV25-1 and TRBJ1-1): EADIYQTPRYLVIGTGKKITLECSQTMGHDKMYWYQQDPGMELHLIHYSYGVNSTEKGDLSSESTVSRIRTEHFPLTLESARPSHTSQYLCASSEEGTEAFFGQGTRLTVV.

V is TRBV2 and J is TRBJ1-5, with unresolved D. V lost 3 bases and J 4 bases, leaving 7 bases between the germline ends. The CDR3 has 13 residues. Germline-derived CDR1 and CDR2 are SNHLY and FYNNEI. Written as DNA, the CDR3 is TGTGCCAGCAGTGAGAGGCTGAATCAGCCCCAGCATTTT. Protein sequence: CASSERLNQPQHF.

The chain recombines TRBV6-5 with TRBJ2-7; TRBD2 matches at 10 bases. The trim removed 2 bases at V and 2 bases at J, leaving 12 bases unmatched. CDR1 and CDR2 from the germline V gene are MNHEY and SVGAGI. The CDR3 is 18 amino acids. The chain's CDR3 is CASSYGAASGSIPYEQYF. In DNA, the CDR3 is TGTGCCAGCAGTTACGGGGCGGCTAGCGGGAGCATCCCCTACGAGCAGTACTTC.

The chain has TRBV28 and TRBJ1-6; D is ambiguous. V lost 3 bases to trimming and J lost 8 bases, with 2 bases between them. Germline V gene data show CDR1 as MDHEN and CDR2 as SYDVKM. CDR3 length: 11 residues. CDR3 coding DNA: TGTGCCAGCAGTTTTTATTCACCCCTCCACTTT. This codes for CASSFYSPLHF.

The V gene is TRBV20-1, the J gene TRBJ2-1; possibly TRBD1 or TRBD2 for D (9 bases each). CDR1 is DFQATT, CDR2 SNEGSKA, per germline (reference sequence). This CDR3 has 17 amino acids. V dropped 0 bases and J dropped 1 base, with 16 bases sitting between them. In DNA form, the CDR3 reads TGCAGTGCTAGAGATGCTAGCGGGACAGGGTCCTACAATGAGCAGTTCTTC. It codes for CSARDASGTGSYNEQFF.